The T cell receptor beta chain described here comes from a study of blood T cell repertoires in COVID-19. This CDR3 comprises 16 residues. The junction had 8 bases not matched to a gene; V was cut back by 3 bases and J by 6 bases. CDR1 is MGHRA and CDR2 is YSYEKL in the germline V gene. Libraries were prepared by immunoSEQ multiplex PCR; TCRdb keeps only in-frame clonotypes and omits some of them. The sample comprises 250,000 to 350,000 clones, around 87% of which are singletons, and approximately 5% rests with the top ten. The receptor comes from a woman aged 25 to 39 who had recovered from COVID-19. V gene TRBV4-1 combines with J gene TRBJ1-2; 12 bases line up with TRBD1. Sequenced sample: PBMCs or T cells enriched from blood (not recorded which). The DNA of the CDR3 is TGCGCCAGCAGCCAGAGCCGGGACAGGGGGCTAGATGGCTACACCTTC. Translation: CASSQSRDRGLDGYTF.